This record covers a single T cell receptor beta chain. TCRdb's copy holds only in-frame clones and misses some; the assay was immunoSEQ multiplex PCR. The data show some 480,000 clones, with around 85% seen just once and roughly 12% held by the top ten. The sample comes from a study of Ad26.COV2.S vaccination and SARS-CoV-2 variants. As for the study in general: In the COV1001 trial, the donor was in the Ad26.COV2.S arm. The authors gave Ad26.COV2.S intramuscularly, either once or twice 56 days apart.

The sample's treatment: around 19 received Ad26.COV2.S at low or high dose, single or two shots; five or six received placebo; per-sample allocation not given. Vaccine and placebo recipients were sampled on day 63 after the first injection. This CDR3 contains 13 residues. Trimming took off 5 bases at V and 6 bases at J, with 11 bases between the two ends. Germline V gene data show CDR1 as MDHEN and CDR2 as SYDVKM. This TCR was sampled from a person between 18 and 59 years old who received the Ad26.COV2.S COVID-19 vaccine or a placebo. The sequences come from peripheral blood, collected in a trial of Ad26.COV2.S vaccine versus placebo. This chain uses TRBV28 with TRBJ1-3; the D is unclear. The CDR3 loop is CASSIGQSNTIYF. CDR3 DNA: TGTGCCAGCAGTATTGGGCAGTCAAACACCATATATTTT.